The T cell receptor beta chain described here comes from a study of blood T cell repertoires in COVID-19. About the research overall: The study drew acute and convalescent COVID-19 samples from the United States, Italy and Spain.

Profiling relied on immunoSEQ multiplex PCR, and the TCRdb table lists in-frame clones only, not all of them. The repertoire holds roughly 260,000 clones, with roughly 85% as singletons. The CDR3 spans 13 residues. The germline V and J ends were trimmed by 9 bases and 0 bases, with 9 bases remaining between them. In germline, CDR1 is SNHLY, CDR2 FYNNEI. This sequence joins TRBV2 and TRBJ1-3; possible D gene TRBD1, 5 bases. Sequencing was carried out using peripheral blood. This TCR was sampled from a woman aged 18-35 years with acute or convalescent COVID-19. The CDR3 protein is CAREGLSGNTIYF. The CDR3 DNA reads as TGTGCCAGGGAGGGACTCTCTGGAAACACCATATATTTT.